This T cell receptor beta chain was profiled in a study of cytomegalovirus exposure and HLA in healthy donors. Overall study findings and caveats: When presence/absence was analysed, sequencing depth was taken to be roughly uniform across donors. Later on, a genetic analysis was performed. It linked a missense variant in DCLRE1C with V- and J-gene trimming of TCR beta.

The PCR ran on 60 Vbeta and 13 Jbeta primers. The repertoire was sequenced with immunoSEQ multiplex PCR; TCRdb's copy has only in-frame clones and lacks some. The profile shows around 170,000 clones, 82% of them singletons. Of note for this clone: Its antigen is as yet unknown.

The CDR3 has 15 residues. V was pared by 1 base and J by 3 bases, with 5 bases of the junction left unmatched. The germline CDR1 and CDR2 sequences are SGHRS and YFSETQ. Sequencing was carried out using PBMCs. This clonotype was sampled from a woman aged 18 to 35 in good health and CMV-seronegative. The chain is built from TRBV5-1 and TRBJ1-1, with 8 bases aligning to TRBD1. CDR3 DNA: TGCGCCAGCAGCTTGCGGTCGACAGGGGACACTGAAGCTTTCTTT. Translated: CASSLRSTGDTEAFF.